The 17 T cell receptor beta chains given below trace back to one sample, sequenced in a study of blood T cell repertoires in COVID-19. Some clones are missing from TCRdb's copy, which holds only in-frame ones; the method was immunoSEQ multiplex PCR. This table holds about 480,000 clones, more than 75% found once. What was sequenced was PBMCs or T cells enriched from blood (not recorded which). These receptors were obtained from a woman in her forties who had recovered from COVID-19.

The chain uses TRBV5-1 and TRBJ1-3, with 7 bases lining up with TRBD1. CDR1 is SGHRS, CDR2 YFSETQ, per germline. After removal of 4 bases from V and 4 bases from J, the junction contained 17 bases not matched to a gene. This CDR3 is 18 amino acids long. The CDR3 sequence: CASSQRQGWGRPGNTIYF. CDR3 in DNA: TGCGCCAGCAGCCAAAGACAGGGATGGGGCAGACCGGGAAACACCATATATTTT.

This clone was observed a single time. The chain couples TRBV7-2 to TRBJ1-5; D possibly corresponds to TRBD1 (6 bases). V was shortened by 5 bases and J by 6 bases, with 14 bases between the two germline ends. The CDR3 consists of 14 residues. Looked up from germline, CDR1 is SGHTA and CDR2 is FQGNSA. The CDR3 nucleotides are TGTGCCAGCAGCCCACAGGGACGGGGTCAGCCCCAGCATTTT. Translating it yields CASSPQGRGQPQHF.

A single count supports this clone. J is TRBJ1-2 and V is TRBV25-1, with 9 bases identical to TRBD1. CDR1 and CDR2 (germline): MGHDK, SYGVNS. This CDR3 spans 14 amino acids. V shed 6 bases, J shed 7 bases, and the junction held 9 bases outside the gene matches. CDR3 DNA: TGTGCCAGCAGACTTACAGGGGGCGCAGGTGGCTACACCTTC. It is translated as CASRLTGGAGGYTF.

The chain is built from TRBV29-1 and TRBJ2-1; 7 bases are a match to TRBD2. Germline-derived CDR1 and CDR2 are SQVTM and ANQGSEA. V shed 5 bases, J shed 15 bases, and the junction held 10 bases outside the gene matches. The CDR3 covers 11 residues. CDR3 region: CSVSAGEGRFF. The CDR3 DNA reads as TGCAGCGTTTCGGCGGGAGAAGGTCGGTTCTTC.

This rearrangement joins TRBV12-3 or TRBV12-4 to TRBJ1-4; D gene uncertain. The CDR3 is 13 amino acids. Trimming took off 10 bases at V and 0 bases at J, with 9 bases between the two ends. The CDR3 here is CATQYATNEKLFF. The DNA for the CDR3 is TGTGCCACCCAGTATGCAACTAATGAAAAACTGTTTTTT.

The genes are TRBV14 and TRBJ1-2, with 8 bases lining up with TRBD1. The V and J ends lost 1 base and 11 bases, in that order; junction bases with no gene match: 9. Germline CDR1 is SGHDN and CDR2 is FVKESK. There are 14 residues in the CDR3. CDR3 in DNA: TGTGCCAGCAGCCAAGGAAGTATAACAGGGGGGTACACCTTC. Translated: CASSQGSITGGYTF.

V gene TRBV11-2 combines with J gene TRBJ1-1; unclear D gene. The CDR3 contains 15 residues. V lost 5 bases and J 0 bases, leaving 13 bases between the germline ends. Per the germline V gene, CDR1 is SGHAT and CDR2 is FQNNGV. CDR3 DNA: TGTGCCAGCAGCCCCCTCGGGAGGTTGAACACTGAAGCTTTCTTT. Protein product: CASSPLGRLNTEAFF.

The V gene is TRBV19, the J gene TRBJ1-2, with TRBD1 as a possible D gene (6 bases). Trimming took off 5 bases at V and 0 bases at J, with 13 bases between the two ends. This CDR3 has 15 amino acids. CDR1 LNHDA and CDR2 SQIVND come from the germline V gene (reference sequence). The CDR3 protein is CASSLRTESNYGYTF. The DNA of the CDR3 is TGTGCCAGTAGTCTCAGGACAGAATCTAACTATGGCTACACCTTC.

This chain links TRBV12-5 with TRBJ2-7; D is perhaps TRBD1 (5 bases). CDR1 LGHNT and CDR2 FRNRAP come from the germline V gene. This CDR3 has 12 amino acids. Trimming removed 2 bases from V and 5 bases from J, with 7 bases in between. The CDR3 is CASGLRGHEQYF. DNA for the CDR3: TGTGCTAGTGGTTTGAGGGGCCACGAGCAGTACTTC. Full variable domain (remainder filled in from reference TRBV12-5 and TRBJ2-7): DARVTQTPRHKVTEMGQEVTMRCQPILGHNTVFWYRQTMMQGLELLAYFRNRAPLDDSGMPKDRFSAEMPDATLATLKIQPSEPRDSAVYFCASGLRGHEQYFGPGTRLTVT.

V usage is TRBV11-3 and J usage is TRBJ2-5; TRBD1 aligns across 9 bases. With 4 bases clipped from V and 5 bases from J, the junction kept 5 bases outside the gene matches. This CDR3 is built from 14 residues. The germline V gene encodes CDR1 SGHNT and CDR2 YENEEA. The CDR3 nucleotides read TGTGCCAGCAGCTCCACAGGGGGCTGGGAGACCCAGTACTTC. Its protein is CASSSTGGWETQYF.

Here the CDR3 reads CASSISRSRETQYF. The CDR3, as DNA: TGTGCCAGTAGTATATCGAGGTCGAGAGAGACCCAGTACTTC. This rearrangement joins TRBV19 to TRBJ2-5; no clear D. Per the germline V gene, CDR1 is LNHDA and CDR2 is SQIVND (reference sequence). V was trimmed by 2 bases and J by 4 bases, leaving 11 bases between them. This CDR3 has 14 amino acids.

The chain couples TRBV18 to TRBJ2-1; 7 nucleotides line up with TRBD2. There are 15 residues in the CDR3. In germline, CDR1 is KGHSH, CDR2 LQKENI. Losses at the gene ends were 6 bases for V and 4 bases for J; bases not matched to a gene: 9. Here the CDR3 reads CASSLGGAAYNEQFF. DNA of the CDR3: TGTGCCAGCTCCTTGGGAGGGGCGGCTTACAATGAGCAGTTCTTC.

The rearrangement joins TRBV4-2 to TRBJ1-5; D is possibly TRBD1 (5 bases). V lost 0 bases, J lost 0 bases, and 6 bases lay in between. The germline gives CDR1 LGHNA, CDR2 YNFKEQ. CDR3 size: 15 residues. In DNA form, the CDR3 reads TGTGCCAGCAGCCAAGATACAGGTAGCAATCAGCCCCAGCATTTT. It encodes CASSQDTGSNQPQHF.

The table lists this clone with a count of one. The chain carries TRBV27 and TRBJ1-1; TRBD1 aligns across 7 bases. The CDR3 is 16 residues long. Unmatched junction bases numbered 8, after V lost 2 bases and J lost 2 bases. Germline V gene sequence: CDR1 MNHEY, CDR2 SMNVEV (reference sequence). In DNA, the CDR3 is TGTGCCAGCAGTTTAAGACAGGGTTTTCGAAACACTGAAGCTTTCTTT. This translates into CASSLRQGFRNTEAFF.

This sequence joins TRBV3-1 (or the pseudogene TRBV3-2) and TRBJ2-7, with D perhaps TRBD1 (7 bases). This CDR3 region has 14 residues. The V end was cut by 2 bases, the J end by 6 bases, with 14 bases between. CDR1 LGHDT and CDR2 YNNKEL come from the germline V gene (reference sequence). The CDR3 DNA is TGTGCCAGCAGCCAATCAGGGGGGATTGGCGAGCAGTACTTC. It translates to CASSQSGGIGEQYF.

This clone was recorded a few times. J is TRBJ1-6 and V is TRBV11-3; D is uncertain. V was shortened by 4 bases and J by 8 bases, with 9 bases between the two germline ends. The CDR3 sequence is 13 residues long. Germline CDR1 is SGHNT and CDR2 is YENEEA. CDR3 amino acids: CASSSGLDSPLHF. CDR3 sequence (DNA): TGTGCCAGCAGCTCCGGACTAGATTCACCCCTCCACTTT.

Points on this clone: One end of the junction is discordant with germline, which a read error may explain. This chain links TRBV24-1 with TRBJ2-7; D call uncertain. CDR1 KGHDR and CDR2 SFDVKD come from the germline V gene. This CDR3 contains 9 residues. CDR3 nucleotides: TGCCCCCCGTTGGCCGAGCAGTACTTC. It specifies CPPLAEQYF.